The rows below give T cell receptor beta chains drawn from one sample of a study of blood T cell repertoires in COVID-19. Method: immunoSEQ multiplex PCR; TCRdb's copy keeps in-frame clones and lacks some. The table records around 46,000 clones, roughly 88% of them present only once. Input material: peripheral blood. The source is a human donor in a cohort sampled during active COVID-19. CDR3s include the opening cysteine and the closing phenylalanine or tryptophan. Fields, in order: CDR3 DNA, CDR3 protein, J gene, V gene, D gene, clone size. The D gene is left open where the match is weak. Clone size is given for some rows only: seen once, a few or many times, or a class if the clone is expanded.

DNA: TGTGCCAGCACAAGTGACAGGGGGAACACTGAAGCTTTCTTT
CDR3: CASTSDRGNTEAFF
J: TRBJ1-1
V: TRBV6-5
D: TRBD1
size: .

DNA: TGTGCCTGGAGTAGTGGGGCCCTGTCTAGCACAGATACGCAGTATTTT
CDR3: CAWSSGALSSTDTQYF
J: TRBJ2-3
V: TRBV30
D: .
size: .

DNA: TGCGCCAGCAGCACCACAGGAAGCTCCTACAATGAGCAGTTCTTC
CDR3: CASSTTGSSYNEQFF
J: TRBJ2-1
V: TRBV5-1
D: .
size: .

DNA: TGTGCCATCAGCGCGACAGGGTTCGAGCAGTACTTC
CDR3: CAISATGFEQYF
J: TRBJ2-7
V: TRBV10-3
D: TRBD1
size: .

DNA: TGTGCCAGTAGTACTCCAGCGGGCCGAATCCCCTACGAGCAGTACTTC
CDR3: CASSTPAGRIPYEQYF
J: TRBJ2-7
V: TRBV19
D: .
size: .

DNA: TGTGCCAGTAGTCATAGGACAGGTATCAATCAGCCCCAGCATTTT
CDR3: CASSHRTGINQPQHF
J: TRBJ1-5
V: TRBV19
D: TRBD1
size: .

DNA: TGCGCCAGCAGCAAGGGGACAGTCAATGAGCAGTTCTTC
CDR3: CASSKGTVNEQFF
J: TRBJ2-1
V: TRBV5-1
D: TRBD1
size: .

DNA: TGTGCCAGCAGCCGTGACAGAAATTCACCCCTCCACTTT
CDR3: CASSRDRNSPLHF
J: TRBJ1-6
V: TRBV6-5
D: .
size: .

DNA: TGCAGCGTTGAAGGCAGCGTCTACAATGAGCAGTTCTTC
CDR3: CSVEGSVYNEQFF
J: TRBJ2-1
V: TRBV29-1
D: .
size: .

DNA: TGTGCCAGCAGCGCAGAAAATCAGCCCCAGCATTTT
CDR3: CASSAENQPQHF
J: TRBJ1-5
V: TRBV6-2/TRBV6-3
D: .
size: .

DNA: TGCGCCAGCAGCCGGGGGCTCCGGGACACTACCTACGAGCAGTACTTC
CDR3: CASSRGLRDTTYEQYF
J: TRBJ2-7
V: TRBV4-3
D: .
size: .

DNA: TGTGCCAGCAGTGAATATGGGCGAGAAGCTTTCTTT
CDR3: CASSEYGREAFF
J: TRBJ1-1
V: TRBV6-1
D: .
size: .

DNA: TGTGCCAGCAGGAAACAGGAGAACACTGAAGCTTTCTTT
CDR3: CASRKQENTEAFF
J: TRBJ1-1
V: TRBV12-3/TRBV12-4
D: .
size: .

DNA: TGTGCCAGCACCCCAGGGGTCTCCCCGGGCGGGGAGCTGTTTTTT
CDR3: CASTPGVSPGGELFF
J: TRBJ2-2
V: TRBV6-5
D: .
size: once

DNA: TGTGCCAGCAGCTTTTATAGCGGGCGATCCTACAATGAGCAGTTCTTC
CDR3: CASSFYSGRSYNEQFF
J: TRBJ2-1
V: TRBV11-2
D: TRBD2
size: .

DNA: TGCGCCAGCAGCTTTACAGGGGGCGGCGACGAGCAGTACTTC
CDR3: CASSFTGGGDEQYF
J: TRBJ2-7
V: TRBV5-1
D: TRBD1
size: .

DNA: TGTGCCTGGGGGGGGGTTGGACAGACGGAGAATGAAAAACTGTTTTTT
CDR3: CAWGGVGQTENEKLFF
J: TRBJ1-4
V: TRBV30
D: .
size: .

DNA: TGTGCCAGCAGTTTAATCCCGAGTAATCAGCCCCAGCATTTT
CDR3: CASSLIPSNQPQHF
J: TRBJ1-5
V: TRBV28
D: .
size: .

DNA: TGCAGCGTTGAAGAACCTACAGGTGAAGCTTTCTTT
CDR3: CSVEEPTGEAFF
J: TRBJ1-1
V: TRBV29-1
D: .
size: many

DNA: TGTGCCAGCAGTGGACAGGGGGACTATGGCTACACCTTC
CDR3: CASSGQGDYGYTF
J: TRBJ1-2
V: TRBV11-2
D: TRBD1
size: .

DNA: TGCGCCAGCAGCTTGGCCGGCGACAGTAATTCACCCCTCCACTTT
CDR3: CASSLAGDSNSPLHF
J: TRBJ1-6
V: TRBV5-1
D: .
size: once

DNA: TGTGCCAGCAGCCAGGGTAGCGGGGGGGCCGGTGAGCAGTTCTTC
CDR3: CASSQGSGGAGEQFF
J: TRBJ2-1
V: TRBV3-1/TRBV3-2
D: TRBD2
size: .

DNA: TGTGCCAGCAGCTTAGGTCGGACTAGCGGGAGGACTGAGCAGTTCTTC
CDR3: CASSLGRTSGRTEQFF
J: TRBJ2-1
V: TRBV11-2
D: TRBD2
size: .

DNA: TGCAGCGTTGACCAACAGGGGGCCGAGCAGTACTTC
CDR3: CSVDQQGAEQYF
J: TRBJ2-7
V: TRBV29-1
D: TRBD1
size: .

DNA: TGTGCCAGCAGCTTGGCAGGGGCAACTAATGAAAAACTGTTTTTT
CDR3: CASSLAGATNEKLFF
J: TRBJ1-4
V: TRBV5-6
D: .
size: .

DNA: TGTGCCAGCACCGGACAGGGGGCAGTTCAGCCCCAGCATTTT
CDR3: CASTGQGAVQPQHF
J: TRBJ1-5
V: TRBV2
D: TRBD1
size: .

DNA: TGCGCCAGCGGCGCATACAGGGACTCCTACGAGCAGTACTTC
CDR3: CASGAYRDSYEQYF
J: TRBJ2-7
V: TRBV5-1
D: .
size: .

DNA: TGTGCCAGTGGGACAGGAGCCAACACTGAAGCTTTCTTT
CDR3: CASGTGANTEAFF
J: TRBJ1-1
V: TRBV28
D: TRBD1
size: .

DNA: TGTGCCAGCACCTTCAACACAGATACGCAGTATTTT
CDR3: CASTFNTDTQYF
J: TRBJ2-3
V: TRBV11-2
D: .
size: .

DNA: TGTGCCAGCACCTTGGACCAGGGGTCTAGTAATGAAAAACTGTTTTTT
CDR3: CASTLDQGSSNEKLFF
J: TRBJ1-4
V: TRBV27
D: .
size: .

DNA: TGCGCCAGCAGCATCGGGACAGGGGGGATTAATGAGCAGTTCTTC
CDR3: CASSIGTGGINEQFF
J: TRBJ2-1
V: TRBV5-1
D: TRBD1
size: few

DNA: TGCGCCAGCAGCTTCTGGGGCGGGAGGACGAGCACAGATACGCAGTATTTT
CDR3: CASSFWGGRTSTDTQYF
J: TRBJ2-3
V: TRBV5-1
D: TRBD2
size: .